This record looks at one TCR beta chain sequence and its context. Its cognate antigen is unknown. The sample is drawn from a study of beta chain features in type 1 diabetes. The investigators reverse transcribed all of the isolated RNA, so they sequenced expressed TCRB transcripts. Measured with immunoSEQ multiplex PCR; TCRdb has only the in-frame clones, and not every one. The repertoire includes nearly 250,000 clones, about 71% of them detected once, and around 0.057% sits in the top ten. Regarding the study as a whole: VDJ junctions from type 1 diabetes patients carried fewer insertions and larger deletions.

The sequenced sample was naive CD4+ T cells from blood. The clonotype comes from a man aged 25-40 years in good health.

CDR3 sequence reads: CASSSYRPTSGVPYEQYF. Here the CDR3 DNA reads TGTGCCAGCAGTTCCTACCGCCCGACTAGCGGCGTACCCTACGAGCAGTACTTC. The J gene is TRBJ2-7, the V gene TRBV28; 9 nucleotides line up with TRBD2. V lost 4 bases and J lost 2; bases outside the gene matches: 15. Germline V lookup: CDR1 MDHEN, CDR2 SYDVKM. The CDR3 is 18 amino acids.